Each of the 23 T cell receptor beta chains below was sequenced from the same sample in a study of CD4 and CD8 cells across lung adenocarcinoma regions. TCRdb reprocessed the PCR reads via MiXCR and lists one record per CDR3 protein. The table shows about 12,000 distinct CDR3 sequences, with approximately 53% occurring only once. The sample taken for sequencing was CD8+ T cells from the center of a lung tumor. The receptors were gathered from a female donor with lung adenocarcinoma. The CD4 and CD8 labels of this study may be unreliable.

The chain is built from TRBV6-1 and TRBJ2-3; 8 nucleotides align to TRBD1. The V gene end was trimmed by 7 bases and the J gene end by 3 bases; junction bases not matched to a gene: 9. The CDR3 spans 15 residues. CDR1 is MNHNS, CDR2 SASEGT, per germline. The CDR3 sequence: CASTRSGQGTDTQYF. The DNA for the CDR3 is TGTGCCAGCACCCGGTCTGGACAGGGTACAGATACGCAGTATTTT.

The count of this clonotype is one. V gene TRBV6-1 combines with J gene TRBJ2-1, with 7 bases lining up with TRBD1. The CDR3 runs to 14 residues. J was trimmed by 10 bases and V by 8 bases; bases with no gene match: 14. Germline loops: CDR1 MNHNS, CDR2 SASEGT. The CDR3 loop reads CASAHRGSTYEQFF. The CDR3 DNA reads TGTGCCAGCGCGCACAGGGGTTCTACCTACGAGCAGTTCTTC.

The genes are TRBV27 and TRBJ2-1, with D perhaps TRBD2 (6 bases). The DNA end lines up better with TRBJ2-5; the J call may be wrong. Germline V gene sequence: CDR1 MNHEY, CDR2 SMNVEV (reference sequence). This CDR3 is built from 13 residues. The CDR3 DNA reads TGTGCCAGCAGCTTCAACCGGGAGGAGACCCAGTACTTC. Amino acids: CASSFNREETQYF.

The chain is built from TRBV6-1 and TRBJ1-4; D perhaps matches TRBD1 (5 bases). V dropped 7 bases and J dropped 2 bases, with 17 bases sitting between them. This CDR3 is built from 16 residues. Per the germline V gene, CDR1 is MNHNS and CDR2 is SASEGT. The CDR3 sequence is CASTDSRASTNEKLFF. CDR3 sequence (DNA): TGTGCCAGCACCGACTCCAGGGCCTCGACTAATGAAAAACTGTTTTTT.

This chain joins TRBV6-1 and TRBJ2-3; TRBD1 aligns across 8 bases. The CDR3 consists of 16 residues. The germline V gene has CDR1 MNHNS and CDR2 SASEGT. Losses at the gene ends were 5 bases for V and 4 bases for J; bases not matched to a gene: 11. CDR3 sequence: CASSPGQGQYPDTQYF. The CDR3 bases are TGTGCCAGCAGTCCAGGACAGGGACAATACCCAGATACGCAGTATTTT.

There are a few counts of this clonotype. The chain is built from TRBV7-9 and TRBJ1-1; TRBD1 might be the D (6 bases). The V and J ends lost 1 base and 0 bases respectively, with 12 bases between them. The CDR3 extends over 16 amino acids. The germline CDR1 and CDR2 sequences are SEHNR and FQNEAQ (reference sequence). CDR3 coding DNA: TGTGCCAGCAGCTTAGTTTCTGGGGGCATGAACACTGAAGCTTTCTTT. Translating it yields CASSLVSGGMNTEAFF.

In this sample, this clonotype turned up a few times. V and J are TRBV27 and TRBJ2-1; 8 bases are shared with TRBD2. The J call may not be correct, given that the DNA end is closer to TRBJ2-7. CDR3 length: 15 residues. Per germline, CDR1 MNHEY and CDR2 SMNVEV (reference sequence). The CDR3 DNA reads TGTGCCAGCGGCAAGACGGCTAGCGGGTCCTACGAGCAGTACTTC. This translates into CASGKTASGSYEQYF.

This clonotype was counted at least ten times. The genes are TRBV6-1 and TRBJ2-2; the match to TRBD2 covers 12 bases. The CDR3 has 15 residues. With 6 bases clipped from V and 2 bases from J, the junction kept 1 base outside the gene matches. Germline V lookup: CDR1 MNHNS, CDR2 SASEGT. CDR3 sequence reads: CASSGLAGNTGELFF. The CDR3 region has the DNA TGTGCCAGCAGCGGACTAGCGGGAAACACCGGGGAGCTGTTTTTT.

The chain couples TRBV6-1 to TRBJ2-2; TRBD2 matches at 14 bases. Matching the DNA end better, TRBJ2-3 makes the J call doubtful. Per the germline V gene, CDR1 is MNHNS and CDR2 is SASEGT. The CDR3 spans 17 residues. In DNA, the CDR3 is TGTGCCAGCAGGCGACTAGCGGGGGGGCTGGGCACCGGGAAGCAGTATTTT. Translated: CASRRLAGGLGTGKQYF.

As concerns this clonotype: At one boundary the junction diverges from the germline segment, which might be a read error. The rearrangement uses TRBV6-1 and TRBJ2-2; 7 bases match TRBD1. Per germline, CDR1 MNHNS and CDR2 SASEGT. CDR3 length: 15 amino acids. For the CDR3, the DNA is TGTGCCAGCATCACCGGGACAGTAAGCACCGAGGAGCAGTTTTTT. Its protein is CASITGTVSTEEQFF.

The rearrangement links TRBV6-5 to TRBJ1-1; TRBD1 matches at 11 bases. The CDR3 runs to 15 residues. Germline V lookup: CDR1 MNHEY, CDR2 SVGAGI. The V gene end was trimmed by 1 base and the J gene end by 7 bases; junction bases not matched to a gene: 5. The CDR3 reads CASSYFRTGGSEAFF. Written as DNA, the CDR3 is TGTGCCAGCAGTTACTTCCGGACAGGGGGCAGTGAAGCTTTCTTT.

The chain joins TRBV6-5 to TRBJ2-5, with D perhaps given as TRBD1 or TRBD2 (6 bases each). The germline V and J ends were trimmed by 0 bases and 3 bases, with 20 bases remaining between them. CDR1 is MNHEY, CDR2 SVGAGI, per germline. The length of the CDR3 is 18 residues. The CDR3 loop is CASSYSGLGGRDKETQYF. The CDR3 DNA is TGTGCCAGCAGTTACTCGGGGCTCGGGGGCCGTGACAAAGAGACCCAGTACTTC.

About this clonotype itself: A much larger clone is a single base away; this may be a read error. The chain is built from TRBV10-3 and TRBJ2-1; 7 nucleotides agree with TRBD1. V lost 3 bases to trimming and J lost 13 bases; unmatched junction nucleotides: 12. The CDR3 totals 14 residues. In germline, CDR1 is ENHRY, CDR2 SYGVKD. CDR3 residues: CAISDGSGGNIQFF. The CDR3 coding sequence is TGTGCCATCAGTGACGGGTCAGGGGGAAACATTCAGTTCTTC.

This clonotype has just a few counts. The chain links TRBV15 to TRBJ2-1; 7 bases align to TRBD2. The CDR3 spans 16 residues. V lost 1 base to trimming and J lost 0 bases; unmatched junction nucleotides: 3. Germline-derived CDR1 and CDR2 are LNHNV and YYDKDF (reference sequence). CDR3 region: CATSRAGGGSYNEQFF. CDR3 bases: TGTGCCACCAGCAGAGCGGGCGGGGGCTCCTACAATGAGCAGTTCTTC.

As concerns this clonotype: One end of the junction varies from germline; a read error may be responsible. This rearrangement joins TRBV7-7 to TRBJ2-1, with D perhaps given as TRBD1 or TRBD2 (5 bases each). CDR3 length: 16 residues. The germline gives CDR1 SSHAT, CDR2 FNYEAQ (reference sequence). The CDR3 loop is CASSSGAATGYNEQFF. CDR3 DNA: TGTGCTAGCAGCTCCGGGGCCGCAACAGGCTACAATGAGCAGTTCTTC.

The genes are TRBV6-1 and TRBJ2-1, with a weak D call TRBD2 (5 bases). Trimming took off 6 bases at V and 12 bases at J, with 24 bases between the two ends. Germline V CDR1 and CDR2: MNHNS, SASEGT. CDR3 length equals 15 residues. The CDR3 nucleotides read TGTGCCAGCAGATTCTACGGGATGAGCGGCGATGCGCAGTTCTTC. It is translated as CASRFYGMSGDAQFF.

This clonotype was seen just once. The CDR3, as DNA: TGTGCCAGCAGTTTAACAACCAGAGCCTACGAGCAGTACTTC. Its translation is CASSLTTRAYEQYF. This chain connects TRBV27 to TRBJ2-5; D is uncertain. Near its end, the DNA agrees better with TRBJ2-7, so the J call may be wrong. CDR1 is MNHEY and CDR2 is SMNVEV in the germline V gene (reference sequence). The CDR3 is made up of 14 amino acids.

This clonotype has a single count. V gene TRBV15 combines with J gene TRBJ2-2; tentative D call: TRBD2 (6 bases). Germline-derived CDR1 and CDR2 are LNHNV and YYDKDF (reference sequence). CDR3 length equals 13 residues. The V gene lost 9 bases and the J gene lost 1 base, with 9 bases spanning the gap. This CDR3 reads CATSGENTGELFF. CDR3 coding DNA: TGTGCCACTAGCGGAGAGAACACCGGGGAGCTGTTTTTT.

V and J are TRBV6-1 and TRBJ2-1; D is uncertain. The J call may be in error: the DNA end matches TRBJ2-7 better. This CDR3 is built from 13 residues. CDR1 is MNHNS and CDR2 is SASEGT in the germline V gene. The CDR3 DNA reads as TGTGCCAGCAGCACCCCGACCTCCTACGAGCAGTACTTC. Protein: CASSTPTSYEQYF.

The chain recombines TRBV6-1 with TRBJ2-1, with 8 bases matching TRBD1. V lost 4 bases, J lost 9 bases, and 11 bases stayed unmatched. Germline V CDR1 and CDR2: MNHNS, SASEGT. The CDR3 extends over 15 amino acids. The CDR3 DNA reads TGTGCCAGCAGTGCAAAAGGGACAGGTGGGTTTGAGCAGTTCTTC. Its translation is CASSAKGTGGFEQFF.

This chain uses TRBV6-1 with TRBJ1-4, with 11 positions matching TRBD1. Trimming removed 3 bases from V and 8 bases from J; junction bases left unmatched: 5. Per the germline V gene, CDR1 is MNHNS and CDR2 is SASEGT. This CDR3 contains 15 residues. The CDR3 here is CASSDGQGAREKLFF. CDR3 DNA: TGTGCCAGCAGTGACGGACAGGGGGCACGGGAAAAACTGTTTTTT.

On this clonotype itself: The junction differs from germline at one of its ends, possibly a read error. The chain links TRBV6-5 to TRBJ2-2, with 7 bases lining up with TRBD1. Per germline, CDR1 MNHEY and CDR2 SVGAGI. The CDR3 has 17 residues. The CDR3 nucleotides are TGTGCCAGCAGTTACTCCCTTAGACATGGGAGCACAGGGGAGCAGTTTTTT. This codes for CASSYSLRHGSTGEQFF.

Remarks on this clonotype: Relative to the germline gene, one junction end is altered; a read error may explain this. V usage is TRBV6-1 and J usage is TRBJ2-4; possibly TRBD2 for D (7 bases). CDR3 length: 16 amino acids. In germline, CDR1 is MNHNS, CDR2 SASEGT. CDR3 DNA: TGTGCCAGCAGTGACCACGCGGGGGCCGACACGAACATCCAGTACTTC. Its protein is CASSDHAGADTNIQYF.